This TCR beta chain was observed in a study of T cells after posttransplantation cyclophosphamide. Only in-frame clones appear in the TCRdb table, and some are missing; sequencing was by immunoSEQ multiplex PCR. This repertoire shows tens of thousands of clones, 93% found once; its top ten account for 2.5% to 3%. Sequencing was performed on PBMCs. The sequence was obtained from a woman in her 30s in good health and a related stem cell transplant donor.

CDR3 nucleotide sequence: TGTGCCAGCAGTCCACAGGGGACTTACAATCAGCCCCAGCATTTT. Encoded protein: CASSPQGTYNQPQHF. V gene TRBV28 combines with J gene TRBJ1-5; TRBD1 matches at 7 bases. CDR3 size: 15 residues. Looked up from germline, CDR1 is MDHEN and CDR2 is SYDVKM. V trimming: 5 bases; J trimming: 3 bases; junction bases outside the gene matches: 7. The entire variable domain, with the rest obtained from reference TRBV28 and TRBJ1-5, is as follows: DVKVTQSSRYLVKRTGEKVFLECVQDMDHENMFWYRQDPGLGLRLIYFSYDVKMKEKGDIPEGYSVSREKKERFSLILESASTNQTSMYLCASSPQGTYNQPQHFGDGTRLSIL.